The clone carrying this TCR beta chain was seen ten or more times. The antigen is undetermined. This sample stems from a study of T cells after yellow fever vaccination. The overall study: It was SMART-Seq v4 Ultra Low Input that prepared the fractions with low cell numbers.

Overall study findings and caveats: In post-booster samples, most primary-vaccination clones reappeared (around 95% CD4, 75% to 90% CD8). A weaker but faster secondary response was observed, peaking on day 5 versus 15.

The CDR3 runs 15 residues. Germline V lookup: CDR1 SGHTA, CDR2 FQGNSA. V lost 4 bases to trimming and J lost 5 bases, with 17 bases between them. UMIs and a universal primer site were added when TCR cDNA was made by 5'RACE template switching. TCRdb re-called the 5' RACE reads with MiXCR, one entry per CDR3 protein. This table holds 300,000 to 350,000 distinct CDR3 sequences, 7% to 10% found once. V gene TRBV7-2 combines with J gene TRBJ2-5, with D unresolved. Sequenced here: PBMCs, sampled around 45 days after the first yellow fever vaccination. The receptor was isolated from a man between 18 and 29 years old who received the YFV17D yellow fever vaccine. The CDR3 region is CASSWLGLTRETQYF. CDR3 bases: TGTGCCAGCAGCTGGCTAGGCCTGACGAGGGAGACCCAGTACTTC.